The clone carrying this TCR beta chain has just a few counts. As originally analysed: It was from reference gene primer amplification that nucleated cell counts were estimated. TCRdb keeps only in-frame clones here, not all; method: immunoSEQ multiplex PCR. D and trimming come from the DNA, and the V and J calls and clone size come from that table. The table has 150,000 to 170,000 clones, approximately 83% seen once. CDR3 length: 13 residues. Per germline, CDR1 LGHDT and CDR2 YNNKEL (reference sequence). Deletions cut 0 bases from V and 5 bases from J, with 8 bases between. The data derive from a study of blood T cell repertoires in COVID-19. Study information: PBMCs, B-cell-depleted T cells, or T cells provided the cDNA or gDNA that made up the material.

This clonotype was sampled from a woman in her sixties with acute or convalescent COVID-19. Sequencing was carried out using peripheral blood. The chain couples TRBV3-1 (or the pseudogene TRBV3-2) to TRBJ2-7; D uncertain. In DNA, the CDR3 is TGTGCCAGCAGCCAAGAGAGGAACCACGAGCAGTACTTC. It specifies CASSQERNHEQYF.